The 10 T cell receptor beta chains below were found in one sample sequenced in a study of long-term antiretroviral therapy in people with HIV. Researchers ran immunoSEQ v3.0 at survey level. Measured with immunoSEQ multiplex PCR; TCRdb has only the in-frame clones, and not every one. Counted here are some 30,000 clones, 75% to 95% occurring once; the ten biggest clones make up over 4%. The sample was unsorted PBMCs, taken 5 to 5.5 years after starting antiretroviral therapy. These receptors all stem from a woman between 40 and 50 years old with HIV.

The J gene is TRBJ1-2, the V gene TRBV13; D is possibly TRBD1 (5 bases). Germline V gives CDR1 PRHDT, CDR2 FYEKMQ (reference sequence). The V end lost 1 base, the J end lost 0 bases, and 9 bases lay between the germline ends. CDR3 length equals 15 residues. The CDR3 DNA follows: TGTGCCAGCAGCTTAGAAGGGGCGTCTAACTATGGCTACACCTTC. Its protein product is CASSLEGASNYGYTF.

The genes are TRBV5-8 and TRBJ2-5; D gene unclear. This CDR3 spans 14 amino acids. Between the trimmed V and J ends, which lost 4 bases and 7 bases, there was a span of 17 bases. Germline V gene data show CDR1 as SGHTS and CDR2 as YDEGEE. DNA for the CDR3: TGTGCCAGCAGCCCAAGGTCTGGAGTCGCGACCCAGTACTTC. Protein: CASSPRSGVATQYF.

The chain links TRBV5-1 to TRBJ2-7; D gene ambiguous. The CDR3 runs to 14 residues. Germline V gene lookup returns CDR1 SGHRS and CDR2 YFSETQ. Between the trimmed V and J ends, which lost 2 bases and 5 bases, there was a span of 14 bases. The CDR3 reads CASSFSSGGDEQYF. CDR3 in DNA: TGCGCCAGCAGCTTCTCTAGTGGTGGGGACGAGCAGTACTTC.

The gene calls are TRBV14 and TRBJ1-2; 7 nucleotides match TRBD1. The CDR3 runs 14 residues. With 6 bases clipped from V and 8 bases from J, the junction kept 12 bases outside the gene matches. Germline V gives CDR1 SGHDN, CDR2 FVKESK. CDR3 region: CASSSGQARGGYTF. The CDR3 DNA reads TGTGCCAGCAGTAGCGGACAGGCCCGGGGGGGCTACACCTTC.

The chain employs TRBV2 and TRBJ1-6; D gene ambiguous. The CDR3 sequence is 14 residues long. Trimming cost V 1 base and J 9 bases, with 10 bases left between them. Germline V gene sequence: CDR1 SNHLY, CDR2 FYNNEI. The CDR3 region has the DNA TGTGCCAGCAGTGAAGGGGCTCTCGGTTCACCCCTCCACTTT. Its protein is CASSEGALGSPLHF.

The J gene is TRBJ1-6, the V gene TRBV2; 7 nucleotides agree with TRBD1. CDR1 is SNHLY, CDR2 FYNNEI, per germline. J gave up 12 bases and V 1 base, and 3 bases lay outside the gene matches. This CDR3 spans 13 amino acids. The CDR3 here is CASSEGRDRPLHF. The DNA for the CDR3 is TGTGCCAGCAGTGAAGGGAGGGACAGACCCCTCCACTTT.

This clone has a single count. This chain connects TRBV5-1 to TRBJ1-6; TRBD1 aligns across 7 bases. The CDR3 has 15 residues. With V trimmed by 4 bases and J by 10 bases, 11 bases remained unmatched. Germline lookup yields CDR1 SGHRS and CDR2 YFSETQ. CDR3 DNA: TGCGCCAGCAGCATAACAGGGGATGAACGGTCACCCCTCCACTTT. Its protein product is CASSITGDERSPLHF.

The chain employs TRBV27 and TRBJ2-5, with D possibly TRBD2 on 6 matching bases. Germline V gene sequence: CDR1 MNHEY, CDR2 SMNVEV (reference sequence). V lost 3 bases and J lost 5, with 16 bases in between. The CDR3 extends over 15 amino acids. This CDR3 is CASSLGVGSKETQYF. The CDR3 DNA reads TGTGCCAGCAGTTTGGGGGTCGGGAGTAAGGAGACCCAGTACTTC.

The V and J genes are TRBV7-9 and TRBJ2-5; 8 bases align to TRBD1. CDR3 length: 18 amino acids. After removal of 4 bases from V and 2 bases from J, the junction contained 15 bases not matched to a gene. Germline lookup yields CDR1 SEHNR and CDR2 FQNEAQ (reference sequence). The CDR3 DNA sequence: TGTGCCAGCAGCTATGGCTGGAAGTTGACAGGGGAACAAGAGACCCAGTACTTC. This encodes CASSYGWKLTGEQETQYF.

The chain couples TRBV5-5 to TRBJ2-7; either TRBD1 or TRBD2 may fit D (5 bases each). The germline gives CDR1 SGHKS, CDR2 YYEKEE (reference sequence). V was trimmed by 5 bases and J by 4 bases, leaving 10 bases between them. This CDR3 is 12 amino acids long. The CDR3 sequence: CASSTWGYEQYF. The CDR3 bases are TGTGCCAGCAGTACCTGGGGGTACGAGCAGTACTTC.